Following are 9 T cell receptor beta chains from one sample sequenced in a study of T cell repertoires in cytomegalovirus infection. Which antigens these TCRs recognize remains unknown. Via MiXCR, TCRdb re-called the reads, giving one row per CDR3 protein. The table has some 800,000 distinct CDR3 sequences, 30% to 35% seen once. The source material was cultured CD8+ T cells from PBMCs, sampled from culture after CMV antigen stimulation. The receptors stem from a human donor in good health (CMV status not recorded). Some clones in this sample may be carry-over from other donors' samples.

As regards this clonotype: A much larger clone sits a single nucleotide away, making a read error possible. The chain joins TRBV7-6 to TRBJ1-1, with 7 bases aligning to TRBD1. Germline values: CDR1 SGHVS, CDR2 FNYEAQ. CDR3 length: 15 residues. Here the CDR3 DNA reads TGTGCCGGCAGCTCGACAGGGAGGGTGTTCACTGAAGCTTTCTTT. This translates into CAGSSTGRVFTEAFF. Looking up the rest from reference TRBV7-6 and TRBJ1-1 gives the full variable domain: GAGVSQSPRYKVTKRGQDVALRCDPISGHVSLYWYRQALGQGPEFLTYFNYEAQQDKSGLPNDRFSAERPEGSISTLTIQRTEQRDSAMYRCAGSSTGRVFTEAFFGQGTRLTVV.

This clonotype came up many times. The V gene is TRBV12-3 or TRBV12-4, the J gene TRBJ2-5; D gene unclear. This CDR3 contains 14 residues. Trimming removed 4 bases from V and 4 bases from J, with 13 bases in between. The DNA for the CDR3 is TGTGCCAGCAGTTCACGACACATCCGAGAGACCCAGTACTTC. Amino acids: CASSSRHIRETQYF.

The chain links TRBV28 to TRBJ2-3, with TRBD2 identical over 8 bases. Germline CDR1 and CDR2: MDHEN and SYDVKM. The V and J ends lost 9 bases and 4 bases, in that order; junction bases with no gene match: 15. CDR3 length: 16 amino acids. CDR3 DNA sequence: TGTGCCAGTCGGGGGGGAGCGGGGGTACCCCCAGATACGCAGTATTTT. Its protein product is CASRGGAGVPPDTQYF.

The rearrangement uses TRBV7-6 and TRBJ1-2; 7 positions match TRBD1. In germline, CDR1 is SGHVS, CDR2 FNYEAQ. V was pared by 3 bases and J by 4 bases, with 20 bases of the junction left unmatched. The CDR3 spans 19 residues. The CDR3 DNA sequence: TGTGCCAGCAGCTTTGACCCCTATGGTGAGACAGGGCGACTCTATGGCTACACCTTC. Protein sequence: CASSFDPYGETGRLYGYTF.

The gene calls are TRBV6-6 and TRBJ2-7; D is perhaps TRBD1 (6 bases). Germline CDR1 and CDR2: MNHNY and SVGAGI (reference sequence). Trimming removed 0 bases from V and 2 bases from J, with 23 bases in between. CDR3 length equals 19 residues. The CDR3 is CASSYSRKTPRGSPYEQYF. For the CDR3, the DNA is TGTGCCAGCAGTTACTCGCGAAAAACTCCCAGGGGATCCCCCTACGAGCAGTACTTC.

This chain uses TRBV11-3 with TRBJ2-5, with 7 bases fitting TRBD1. The germline gives CDR1 SGHNT, CDR2 YENEEA. V dropped 8 bases and J dropped 3; count of bases not matched to a gene: 6. This CDR3 region has 13 residues. The CDR3 sequence: CASSGQWEETQYF. The CDR3 coding sequence is TGTGCCAGCTCGGGACAGTGGGAAGAGACCCAGTACTTC.

The chain carries TRBV10-3 and TRBJ1-1; D might be TRBD1 (5 bases). Germline CDR1 is ENHRY and CDR2 is SYGVKD. V was cut by 1 base and J by 7 bases, with 13 bases left in between. The CDR3 extends over 14 amino acids. This CDR3 is CAISELMGEFEAFF. The CDR3 DNA reads TGTGCCATCAGTGAGTTAATGGGGGAGTTTGAAGCTTTCTTT.

This clonotype was counted only a few times. The chain combines TRBV29-1 with TRBJ2-1; 9 bases agree with TRBD2. Unmatched junction bases numbered 8, after V lost 4 bases and J lost 4 bases. CDR1 is SQVTM and CDR2 is ANQGSEA in the germline V gene. This CDR3 is 15 amino acids long. The CDR3 nucleotides are TGCAGCGTTGTGGGCAGCGGGGGGAGTTACAATGAGCAGTTCTTC. Translated, it gives CSVVGSGGSYNEQFF.

The chain uses TRBV7-6 and TRBJ2-5; D possibly corresponds to TRBD1 (5 bases). V dropped 5 bases and J dropped 4 bases, with 11 bases sitting between them. The germline V gene encodes CDR1 SGHVS and CDR2 FNYEAQ. This CDR3 spans 13 amino acids. The CDR3 DNA is TGTGCCAGCAGCGGACACGGCTTAGAGACCCAGTACTTC. Translated: CASSGHGLETQYF.